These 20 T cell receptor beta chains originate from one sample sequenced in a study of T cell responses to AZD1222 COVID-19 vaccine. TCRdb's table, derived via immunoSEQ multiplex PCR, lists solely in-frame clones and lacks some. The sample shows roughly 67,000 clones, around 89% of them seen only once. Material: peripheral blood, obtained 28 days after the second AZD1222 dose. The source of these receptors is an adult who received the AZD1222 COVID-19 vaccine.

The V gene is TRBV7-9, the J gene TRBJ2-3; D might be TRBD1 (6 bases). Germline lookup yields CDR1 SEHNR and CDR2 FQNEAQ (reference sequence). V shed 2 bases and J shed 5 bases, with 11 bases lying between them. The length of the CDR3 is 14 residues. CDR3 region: CASSLSRGQDTQYF. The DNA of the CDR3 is TGTGCCAGCAGCTTATCGAGGGGACAAGATACGCAGTATTTT.

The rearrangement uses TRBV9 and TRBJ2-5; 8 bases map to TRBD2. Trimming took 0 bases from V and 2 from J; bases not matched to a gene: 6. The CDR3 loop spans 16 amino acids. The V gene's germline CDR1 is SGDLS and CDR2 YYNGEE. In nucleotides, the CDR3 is TGTGCCAGCAGCGTAGGGGCTAGCGGGTATCAAGAGACCCAGTACTTC. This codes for CASSVGASGYQETQYF.

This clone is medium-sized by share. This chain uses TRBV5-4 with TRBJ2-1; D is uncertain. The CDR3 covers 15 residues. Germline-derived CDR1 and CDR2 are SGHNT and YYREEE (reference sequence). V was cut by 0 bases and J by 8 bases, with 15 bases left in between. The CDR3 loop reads CASSLGEEESDEQFF. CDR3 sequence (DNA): TGTGCCAGCAGCTTGGGGGAAGAAGAAAGCGATGAGCAGTTCTTC.

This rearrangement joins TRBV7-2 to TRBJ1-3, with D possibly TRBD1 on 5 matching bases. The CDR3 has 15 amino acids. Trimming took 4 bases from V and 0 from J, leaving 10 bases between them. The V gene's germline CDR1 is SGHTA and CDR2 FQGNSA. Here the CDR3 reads CASSSWTISGNTIYF. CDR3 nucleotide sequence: TGTGCCAGCAGCTCATGGACAATCTCTGGAAACACCATATATTTT.

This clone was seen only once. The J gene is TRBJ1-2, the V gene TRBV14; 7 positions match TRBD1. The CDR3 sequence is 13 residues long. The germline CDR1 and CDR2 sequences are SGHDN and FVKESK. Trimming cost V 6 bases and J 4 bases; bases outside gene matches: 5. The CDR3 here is CASRPTGTYGYTF. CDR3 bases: TGTGCCAGCAGACCGACAGGGACCTATGGCTACACCTTC.

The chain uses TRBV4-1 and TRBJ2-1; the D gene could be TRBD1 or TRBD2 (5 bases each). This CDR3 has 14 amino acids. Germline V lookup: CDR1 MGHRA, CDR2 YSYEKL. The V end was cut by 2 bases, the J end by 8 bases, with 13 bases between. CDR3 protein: CASSQPVRGDEQFF. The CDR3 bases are TGCGCCAGCAGCCAACCCGTACGGGGCGATGAGCAGTTCTTC.

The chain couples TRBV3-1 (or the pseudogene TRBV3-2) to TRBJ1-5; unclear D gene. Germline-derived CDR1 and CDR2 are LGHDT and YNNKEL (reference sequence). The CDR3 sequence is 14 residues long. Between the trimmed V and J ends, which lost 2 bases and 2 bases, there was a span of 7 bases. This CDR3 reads CASSQSGGNQPQHF. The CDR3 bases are TGTGCCAGCAGCCAAAGCGGGGGCAATCAGCCCCAGCATTTT.

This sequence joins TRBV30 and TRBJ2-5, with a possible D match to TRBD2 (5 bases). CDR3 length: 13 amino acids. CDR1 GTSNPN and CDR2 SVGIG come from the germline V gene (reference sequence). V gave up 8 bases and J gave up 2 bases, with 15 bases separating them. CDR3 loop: CAAEGLEQETQYF. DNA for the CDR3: TGTGCCGCCGAGGGTCTAGAGCAAGAGACCCAGTACTTC.

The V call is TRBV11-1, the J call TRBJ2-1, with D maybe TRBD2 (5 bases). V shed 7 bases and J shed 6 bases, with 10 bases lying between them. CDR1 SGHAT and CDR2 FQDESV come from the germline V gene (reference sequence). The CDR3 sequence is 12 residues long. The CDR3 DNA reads TGTGCCAGCACGCGCCGGGGCAATGAGCAGTTCTTC. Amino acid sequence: CASTRRGNEQFF.

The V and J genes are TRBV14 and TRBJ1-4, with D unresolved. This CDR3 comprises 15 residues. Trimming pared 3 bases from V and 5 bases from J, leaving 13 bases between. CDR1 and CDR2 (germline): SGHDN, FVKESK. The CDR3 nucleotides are TGTGCCAGCAGCCATTTAGGACTGAAGAATGAAAAACTGTTTTTT. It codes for CASSHLGLKNEKLFF.

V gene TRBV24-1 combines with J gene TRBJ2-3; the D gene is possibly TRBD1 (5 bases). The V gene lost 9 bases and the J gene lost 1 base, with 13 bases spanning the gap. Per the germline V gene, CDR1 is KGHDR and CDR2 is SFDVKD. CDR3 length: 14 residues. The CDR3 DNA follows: TGTGCCACCCTTCTGAAGGGGTGCACAGATACGCAGTATTTT. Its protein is CATLLKGCTDTQYF.

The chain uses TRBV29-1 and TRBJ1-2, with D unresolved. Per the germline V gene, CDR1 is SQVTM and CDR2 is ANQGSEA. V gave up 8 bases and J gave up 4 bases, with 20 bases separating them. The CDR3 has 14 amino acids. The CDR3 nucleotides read TGCAGCTCTCTGGATCACCTCGATGGCTATGGCTACACCTTC. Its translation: CSSLDHLDGYGYTF.

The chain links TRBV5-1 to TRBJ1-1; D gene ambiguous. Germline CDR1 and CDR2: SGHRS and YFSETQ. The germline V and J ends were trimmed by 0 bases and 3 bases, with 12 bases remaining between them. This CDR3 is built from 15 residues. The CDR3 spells CASSLESASYTEAFF. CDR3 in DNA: TGCGCCAGCAGCTTGGAGTCGGCCTCTTACACTGAAGCTTTCTTT.

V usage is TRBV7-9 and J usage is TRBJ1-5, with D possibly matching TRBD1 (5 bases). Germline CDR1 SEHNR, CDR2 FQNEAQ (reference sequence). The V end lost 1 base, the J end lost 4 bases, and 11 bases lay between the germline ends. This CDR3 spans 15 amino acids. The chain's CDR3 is CASSLGVGANQPQHF. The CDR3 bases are TGTGCCAGCAGCTTAGGCGTAGGGGCGAATCAGCCCCAGCATTTT.

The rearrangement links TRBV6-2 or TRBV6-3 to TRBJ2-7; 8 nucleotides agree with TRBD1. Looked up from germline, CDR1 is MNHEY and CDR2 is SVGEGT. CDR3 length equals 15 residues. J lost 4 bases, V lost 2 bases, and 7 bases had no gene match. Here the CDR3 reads CASSYEGQGAYEQYF. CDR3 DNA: TGTGCCAGCAGTTACGAGGGCCAGGGGGCATACGAGCAGTACTTC.

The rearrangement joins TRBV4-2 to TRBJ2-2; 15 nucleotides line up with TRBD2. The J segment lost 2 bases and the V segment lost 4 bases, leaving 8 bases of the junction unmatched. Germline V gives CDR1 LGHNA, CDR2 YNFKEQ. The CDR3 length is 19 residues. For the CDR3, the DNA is TGTGCCAGCAGCCTCGGACTAGCGGGAGGGCCTACTAACACCGGGGAGCTGTTTTTT. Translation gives CASSLGLAGGPTNTGELFF.

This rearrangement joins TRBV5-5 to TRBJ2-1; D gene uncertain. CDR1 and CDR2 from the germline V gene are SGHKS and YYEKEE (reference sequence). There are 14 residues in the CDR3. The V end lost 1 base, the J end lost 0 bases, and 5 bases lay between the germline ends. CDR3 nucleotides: TGTGCCAGCAGCTTGACAGACTCCTACAATGAGCAGTTCTTC. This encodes CASSLTDSYNEQFF.

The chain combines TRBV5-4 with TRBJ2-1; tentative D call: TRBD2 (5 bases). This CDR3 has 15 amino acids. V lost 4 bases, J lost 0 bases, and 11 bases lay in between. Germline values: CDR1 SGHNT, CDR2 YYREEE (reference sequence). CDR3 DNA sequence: TGTGCCAGCAGCCCTGCAGCGGTCTCCTACAATGAGCAGTTCTTC. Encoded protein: CASSPAAVSYNEQFF.

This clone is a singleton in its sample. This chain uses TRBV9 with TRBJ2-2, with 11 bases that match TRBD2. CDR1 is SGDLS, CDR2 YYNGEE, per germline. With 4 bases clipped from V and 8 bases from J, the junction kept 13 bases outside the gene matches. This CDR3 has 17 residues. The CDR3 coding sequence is TGTGCCAGCAGCCCCTCCGGGACTAGCGGTCCTGGGGGGGAGCTGTTTTTT. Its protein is CASSPSGTSGPGGELFF.

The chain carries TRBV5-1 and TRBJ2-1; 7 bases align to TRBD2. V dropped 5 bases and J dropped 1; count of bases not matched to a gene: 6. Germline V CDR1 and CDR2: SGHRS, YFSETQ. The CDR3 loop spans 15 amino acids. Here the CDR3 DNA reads TGCGCCAGCAGAGTAGCGGGTCTATCCTACAATGAGCAGTTCTTC. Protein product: CASRVAGLSYNEQFF.